The subject of this entry is one TCR beta chain. No antigen is known for it. The source of the sample is a study of OX40 agonist ivuxolimab in advanced cancers. Study information: The dose of intravenous ivuxolimab that patients received every 2 weeks ranged from 0.01 to 10 mg/kg. Whole-study findings and limits: Normalized T-cell clonal expansion was also low in a subset of nonresponders. Mean expanded clone counts were higher in CD8+ than CD4+ T cells.

V trimming: 7 bases; J trimming: 3 bases; junction bases outside the gene matches: 12. The CDR3 is 16 residues long. CDR1 SNHLY and CDR2 FYNNEI come from the germline V gene. TCRdb keeps only in-frame clones here, not all; method: immunoSEQ multiplex PCR. The table records about 70,000 clones, around 80% of them present only once. The sample consisted of CD4+ or CD8+ T cells sorted from blood, taken in a trial of the OX40 agonist ivuxolimab. The source of this sequence is an adult with an advanced solid tumor such as melanoma, head and neck, liver or kidney cancer. The gene calls are TRBV2 and TRBJ2-5; 9 bases agree with TRBD2. In DNA, the CDR3 is TGTGCCAGCACCAGGGGCGCGGGGGGGCCGGAAGAGACCCAGTACTTC. Translating it yields CASTRGAGGPEETQYF.